These 2 T cell receptor beta chains were all obtained from the same sample, sequenced in a study of a mutant IDH1 vaccine in newly diagnosed glioma. Their antigens are not known. Time point in this sample: week 11, during vaccination. Each dose of the vaccine consisted of 300 ug of mutant IDH1 20-mer peptide, with topical imiquimod. Clones were read by immunoSEQ multiplex PCR, and TCRdb kept only the in-frame ones, dropping some. The sample carries some 130,000 clones, over 75% recorded once. Sequencing used PBMCs, obtained from a glioma patient whose treatment included an IDH1 peptide vaccine. All receptors derive from a man aged 35 to 55 with glioma.

The rearrangement links TRBV15 to TRBJ2-1; possible D gene TRBD2, 5 bases. The ends were cut back, 0 bases at V and 4 bases at J, with 10 bases in the middle. CDR1 and CDR2 from the germline V gene are LNHNV and YYDKDF (reference sequence). This CDR3 has 15 residues. The CDR3 protein is CATSRDQRGYNEQFF. The CDR3 DNA reads as TGTGCCACCAGCAGAGATCAGCGAGGGTACAATGAGCAGTTCTTC.

The V gene is TRBV5-1, the J gene TRBJ1-5; unclear D gene. CDR1 SGHRS and CDR2 YFSETQ come from the germline V gene. The CDR3 is 15 residues long. V lost 4 bases to trimming and J lost 3 bases, with 14 bases between them. The CDR3 loop reads CASSPSGHINQPQHF. In DNA, the CDR3 is TGCGCCAGCAGCCCGTCCGGGCACATCAATCAGCCCCAGCATTTT.